Given below is one TCR beta chain in context. This entry is derived from a study of blood T cell repertoires in COVID-19. Overall study context: Some COVID-19 samples were acute and others convalescent; all came from the United States, Italy and Spain.

Seattle-derived patients entered the study during active infection and were followed longitudinally. Assay: immunoSEQ multiplex PCR; the TCRdb copy retains only in-frame clones and omits some. The table has about 220,000 clones, approximately 85% seen once; the top ten hold approximately 5.2%. Trimming left V 0 bases short and J 9 bases short, with 10 bases between. Germline V lookup: CDR1 SGHDT, CDR2 YYEEEE. This CDR3 region has 13 residues. The sample taken for sequencing was peripheral blood. This receptor was obtained from a woman in her 70s with COVID-19, enrolled during active disease. The chain is built from TRBV5-6 and TRBJ1-5, with D perhaps TRBD1 (5 bases). The CDR3 loop is CASSLGVQGPQHF. The CDR3 bases are TGTGCCAGCAGCTTGGGGGTTCAGGGGCCCCAGCATTTT.